The clone carrying this TCR beta chain has just a few counts. Trimming removed 4 bases from V and 2 bases from J; junction bases left unmatched: 4. CDR1 and CDR2 (germline): SNHLY, FYNNEI. This CDR3 spans 15 amino acids. The data are from a study of blood T cell repertoires in COVID-19. Method: immunoSEQ multiplex PCR; TCRdb's copy keeps in-frame clones and lacks some. The sample includes approximately 170,000 clones, roughly 85% of them seen just once. This chain links TRBV2 with TRBJ2-5, with 10 bases lining up with TRBD2. Input material: peripheral blood. The clonotype was recovered from a woman of 80 years or more with active or convalescent COVID-19. In DNA form, the CDR3 reads TGTGCCAGCAGTGCGGAACTAGCGGGACAAGAGACCCAGTACTTC. It translates to CASSAELAGQETQYF.